These 26 T cell receptor beta chains came from one sample sequenced in a study of blood T cells in healthy people across ages (dated by TCRdb to the mid-2010s). The method was 5' RACE. The data were produced on an Illumina HiSeq 2500. The second PCR ran for roughly 7 to 11 cycles and used a J-beta primer mix along with a sample-barcoded 5' primer. TCRdb handled the public reads itself, with Q25 trimming in fastp and clone calling in MiXCR, and kept productive beta chains. Each CDR3 protein appears once, grouped with its most common genes and DNA. Across this sample there are hundreds of thousands of distinct CDR3 sequences, with approximately 52% seen only once. The ten largest clonotypes hold about 14% of the sample. Sequenced: blood. These receptors were collected from a woman aged 80 or over in good health.

The gene calls are TRBV5-1 and TRBJ1-3; D remains unclear. CDR3 length: 14 residues. In germline, CDR1 is SGHRS, CDR2 YFSETQ. V dropped 4 bases and J dropped 0 bases, with 8 bases sitting between them. The CDR3 region is CASSAPDSGNTIYF. The CDR3, as DNA: TGCGCCAGCAGCGCCCCGGACTCTGGAAACACCATATATTTT.

Ten or more counts support this clonotype. This rearrangement joins TRBV24-1 to TRBJ2-1, with D unclear. Germline CDR1 is KGHDR and CDR2 is SFDVKD. CDR3 length equals 15 residues. V was clipped by 5 bases and J by 0 bases, with 10 bases between them. The DNA of the CDR3 is TGTGCCACCAGTGCCCACCTTAGCTCCTACAATGAGCAGTTCTTC. It yields the protein CATSAHLSSYNEQFF.

Notes on this clonotype: A read error may account for a junction end that differs from germline. The chain has TRBV27 and TRBJ1-2; no clear D. CDR1 and CDR2 from the germline V gene are MNHEY and SMNVEV (reference sequence). The CDR3 covers 15 residues. CDR3 protein: CASSIDQRYNHGYTF. CDR3 coding DNA: TGTGCCAGCAGTATTGATCAGCGTTATAACCATGGCTACACCTTC.

This clonotype was detected ten times or more. This sequence joins TRBV29-1 and TRBJ2-5; tentative D call: TRBD2 (6 bases). This CDR3 contains 14 residues. V lost 6 bases, J lost 1 base, and 15 bases lay in between. Germline V gene sequence: CDR1 SQVTM, CDR2 ANQGSEA. CDR3 nucleotide sequence: TGCAGCGTGGGCGGTCCGGGAGTCCAAGAGACCCAGTACTTC. Its protein product is CSVGGPGVQETQYF.

Comment on this clonotype: A much larger clone lies a single base off, so this may be a read error. The J gene is TRBJ2-7, the V gene TRBV5-1, with D possibly TRBD1 on 5 matching bases. Germline-derived CDR1 and CDR2 are SGHRS and YFSETQ. This CDR3 comprises 14 residues. Trimming stripped 5 bases from V and 7 bases from J, with 19 bases between. The CDR3 region has the DNA TGCGCCAGCAGGGCAGCCACACAGGATGGGGAGCAGTACTTC. This codes for CASRAATQDGEQYF.

J is TRBJ2-5 and V is TRBV5-1, with D maybe TRBD2 (6 bases). This CDR3 is built from 16 residues. V lost 0 bases and J lost 2, with 14 bases in between. The V gene's germline CDR1 is SGHRS and CDR2 YFSETQ. The CDR3 bases are TGCGCCAGCAGCTTGGAGTCCTGGCGGGGACAAGAGACCCAGTACTTC. It specifies CASSLESWRGQETQYF.

This chain joins TRBV30 and TRBJ1-1; no definite D call. The CDR3 extends over 14 amino acids. V lost 4 bases and J lost 5, with 17 bases in between. Germline V gene data show CDR1 as GTSNPN and CDR2 as SVGIG (reference sequence). CDR3: CAWTRRRFGTEAFF. CDR3 coding DNA: TGTGCCTGGACTCGGAGAAGGTTTGGGACTGAAGCTTTCTTT.

This clonotype has at least ten counts. The CDR3 protein is CASSYSIFVRQMNTEAFF. The CDR3 DNA is TGTGCCAGCAGTTACTCTATCTTTGTGCGGCAGATGAACACTGAAGCTTTCTTT. The chain has TRBV6-5 and TRBJ1-1; no definite D call. V lost 0 bases and J lost 0, with 17 bases in between. CDR1 and CDR2 (germline): MNHEY, SVGAGI. The CDR3 totals 18 residues.

This clonotype showed up just a few times. V and J are TRBV18 and TRBJ1-4; TRBD1 agrees at 10 bases. CDR1 and CDR2 from the germline V gene are KGHSH and LQKENI. This CDR3 spans 15 amino acids. Trimming took 6 bases from V and 7 from J; bases not matched to a gene: 8. Here the CDR3 DNA reads TGTGCCAGCTCGCCTCCGGGACAGGGGATTGAAAAACTGTTTTTT. This translates into CASSPPGQGIEKLFF. The full variable domain, in which reference TRBV18 and TRBJ1-4 provide the parts outside the CDR3, is NAGVMQNPRHLVRRRGQEARLRCSPMKGHSHVYWYRQLPEEGLKFMVYLQKENIIDESGMPKERFSAEFPKEGPSILRIQQVVRGDSAAYFCASSPPGQGIEKLFFGSGTQLSVL.

This clonotype was counted at least ten times. The CDR3 protein is CASSQDRGRYEQYF. In nucleotides, the CDR3 is TGCGCCAGCAGCCAAGACAGGGGACGCTACGAGCAGTACTTC. This chain connects TRBV4-1 to TRBJ2-7; TRBD1 might be the D (6 bases). The CDR3 sequence is 14 residues long. V was pared by 0 bases and J by 3 bases, with 9 bases between. CDR1 and CDR2 from the germline V gene are MGHRA and YSYEKL.

V is TRBV20-1 and J is TRBJ1-2; no clear D gene. The germline CDR1 and CDR2 sequences are DFQATT and SNEGSKA (reference sequence). The CDR3 loop spans 14 amino acids. Trimming took off 1 base at V and 7 bases at J, with 16 bases between the two ends. The CDR3 spells CSARGADHLPGYTF. The CDR3 nucleotides read TGCAGTGCTAGAGGGGCAGATCATTTACCTGGCTACACCTTC.

The chain is built from TRBV5-1 and TRBJ2-1, with 10 bases identical to TRBD2. The CDR3 totals 15 residues. In germline, CDR1 is SGHRS, CDR2 YFSETQ. The trim removed 4 bases at V and 3 bases at J, leaving 4 bases unmatched. The CDR3 bases are TGCGCCAGCAGCCCTAGCGGGGGAAACTACAATGAGCAGTTCTTC. It codes for CASSPSGGNYNEQFF.

The V call is TRBV10-3, the J call TRBJ1-1, with a possible D match to TRBD1 (5 bases). The V and J ends lost 0 bases and 3 bases respectively, with 17 bases between them. Per the germline V gene, CDR1 is ENHRY and CDR2 is SYGVKD. The CDR3 has 17 amino acids. CDR3 amino acids: CAISESTLYARDTEAFF. The DNA of the CDR3 is TGTGCCATCAGTGAGTCGACTCTCTACGCCAGGGACACTGAAGCTTTCTTT.

The chain is built from TRBV6-5 and TRBJ2-1, with a possible D match to TRBD2 (5 bases). Germline lookup yields CDR1 MNHEY and CDR2 SVGAGI. The CDR3 length is 17 residues. V was cut by 6 bases and J by 6 bases, with 24 bases left in between. The CDR3 bases are TGTGCCAGCAGGACGGGGTGGAGTTTCGGCAACATCAATGAGCAGTTCTTC. This sequence encodes CASRTGWSFGNINEQFF.

The V call is TRBV4-2, the J call TRBJ1-2; 10 bases agree with TRBD1. The CDR3 is 17 amino acids. CDR1 and CDR2 (germline): LGHNA, YNFKEQ. The V and J ends lost 4 bases and 0 bases, in that order; junction bases with no gene match: 8. The CDR3 here is CASSPGQGGLSNYGYTF. The CDR3 DNA sequence: TGTGCCAGCAGCCCAGGACAGGGGGGTCTGTCTAACTATGGCTACACCTTC.

This clonotype was counted many times. The chain combines TRBV5-1 with TRBJ2-1; no definite D call. Germline V gene lookup returns CDR1 SGHRS and CDR2 YFSETQ. CDR3 length: 15 residues. V lost 4 bases and J 2 bases, leaving 13 bases between the germline ends. The CDR3 bases are TGCGCCAGCAGCAGCGACCCTACCGCCTACAATGAGCAGTTCTTC. This gives the protein CASSSDPTAYNEQFF.

The chain is built from TRBV12-3 or TRBV12-4 and TRBJ1-4; D remains unclear. The CDR3 extends over 12 amino acids. With 3 bases removed from V and 10 bases from J, the gap between germline ends came to 9 bases. Here the CDR3 DNA reads TGTGCCAGCAGTTTGACATCGGGAAAACTGTTTTTT. Its translation: CASSLTSGKLFF.

This clonotype was counted ten times or more. The chain carries TRBV7-3 and TRBJ1-1; 7 bases agree with TRBD1. The ends lost 5 bases at V and 1 base at J; junction bases unmatched: 1. The CDR3 runs 13 residues. Germline CDR1 and CDR2: SGHTA and FQGTGA. The CDR3 nucleotides are TGTGCCAGCAGCCACAGGGGGAACACTGAAGCTTTCTTT. It codes for CASSHRGNTEAFF.

This chain uses TRBV20-1 with TRBJ2-4, with D uncertain. Gene TRBJ2-7 matches the end of the DNA better, so the J call may be wrong. This CDR3 has 15 residues. CDR1 and CDR2 (germline): DFQATT, SNEGSKA (reference sequence). The CDR3 spells CSARAGNQLTYEQYF. CDR3 nucleotide sequence: TGCAGTGCTAGGGCAGGAAATCAATTAACCTACGAGCAGTACTTC.

The chain is built from TRBV12-5 and TRBJ2-7, with a weak D call TRBD2 (6 bases). The J call may be wrong; the DNA end is better matched by TRBJ2-5. CDR1 and CDR2 (germline): LGHNT, FRNRAP. CDR3 length: 16 amino acids. CDR3 amino acids: CASGLVSGEAEETQYF. The CDR3 coding sequence is TGTGCTAGTGGTTTGGTCTCCGGGGAGGCTGAAGAGACCCAGTACTTC.

The sample holds many counts of this clonotype. V usage is TRBV27 and J usage is TRBJ2-4; D may correspond to TRBD1 or TRBD2 (5 bases each). This CDR3 is 14 amino acids long. The V end lost 4 bases, the J end lost 7 bases, and 14 bases lay between the germline ends. The germline V gene encodes CDR1 MNHEY and CDR2 SMNVEV (reference sequence). The CDR3 bases are TGTGCCAGCAGTTCCGAGGGGAACGGCAACATTCAGTACTTC. This codes for CASSSEGNGNIQYF.

This clonotype has just a few counts. The chain couples TRBV7-9 to TRBJ1-1; 7 nucleotides match TRBD1. This CDR3 contains 15 residues. CDR1 and CDR2 from the germline V gene are SEHNR and FQNEAQ (reference sequence). Unmatched junction bases numbered 6, after V lost 5 bases and J lost 0 bases. Here the CDR3 reads CASSDRDNVNTEAFF. DNA for the CDR3: TGTGCCAGCAGCGACAGGGACAATGTGAACACTGAAGCTTTCTTT.

V usage is TRBV12-3 or TRBV12-4 and J usage is TRBJ1-5; D is uncertain. The CDR3 is 11 amino acids. Deletions cut 8 bases from V and 10 bases from J, with 12 bases between. The CDR3 here is CASAIGFPQHF. In DNA form, the CDR3 reads TGTGCCAGCGCCATAGGGTTCCCCCAGCATTTT.

The genes are TRBV20-1 and TRBJ2-6, with 7 bases that match TRBD2. This CDR3 region has 14 residues. V lost 6 bases, J lost 2 bases, and 4 bases stayed unmatched. The germline V gene has CDR1 DFQATT and CDR2 SNEGSKA (reference sequence). The DNA for the CDR3 is TGCAGTGCCTATCGGGGGGCTGGGGCCAACGTCCTGACTTTC. Translating it yields CSAYRGAGANVLTF.

V and J are TRBV15 and TRBJ2-1; D is unresolved. With 0 bases removed from V and 8 bases from J, the gap between germline ends came to 11 bases. Germline V gene sequence: CDR1 LNHNV, CDR2 YYDKDF (reference sequence). The length of the CDR3 is 14 residues. The CDR3: CATSRDITYDEQFF. The CDR3 DNA follows: TGTGCCACCAGCAGAGATATCACTTACGATGAGCAGTTCTTC.

The chain employs TRBV29-1 and TRBJ2-3; D could derive from TRBD1 or TRBD2 (5 bases each). The length of the CDR3 is 12 residues. CDR1 is SQVTM and CDR2 is ANQGSEA in the germline V gene. The V gene lost 6 bases and the J gene lost 2 bases, with 9 bases spanning the gap. The CDR3 nucleotides read TGCAGCGTCGGGACCAACACAGATACGCAGTATTTT. Translation: CSVGTNTDTQYF.